The clone carrying this TCR beta chain came up many times. Its antigen remains unidentified. Germline lookup yields CDR1 SEHNR and CDR2 FQNEAQ (reference sequence). This CDR3 contains 17 residues. With 5 bases clipped from V and 8 bases from J, the junction kept 20 bases outside the gene matches. Genomic DNA was employed as the template in profiling TCR beta VDJ and CDR3. TCRdb re-analysed the reads in MiXCR, keeping a single row per CDR3 protein. Of 150,000 to 200,000 distinct CDR3 sequences listed, around 50% are singletons. Patients sequenced had flow cytometry evidence of CD8+CD57+ cell expansion. Blood was sampled before the patients had received any therapy. This sample was taken from a study of CD8+CD57+ T cells in acquired aplastic anemia. Study in general: Mean yield of DNA from sorted CD4+ and CD8+ cells was 3 to 3.5 ug.

Points from the study as a whole: Patients and controls shared 25 to 35 CD8+ CDR3 sequences, highly expressed in patients. Patients and controls were not found to differ significantly in CD8+ Simpson's diversity.

The V gene is TRBV7-9, the J gene TRBJ1-2; 7 bases match TRBD1. Sequenced input: sorted CD4+, CD8+, or CD8+CD57+ T cells (not recorded which) from PBMCs. The clonotype originates from a human donor with aplastic anemia. CDR3 DNA: TGTGCCAGCAGCCTCACCGTAGTTCTTGGGACAGCGAGCGGCTACACCTTC. Residues: CASSLTVVLGTASGYTF. Supplemented by reference TRBV7-9 and TRBJ1-2, the full variable domain reads DTGVSQNPRHKITKRGQNVTFRCDPISEHNRLYWYRQTLGQGPEFLTYFQNEAQLEKSRLLSDRFSAERPKGSFSTLEIQRTEQGDSAMYLCASSLTVVLGTASGYTFGSGTRLTVV.